Listed below are T cell receptor beta chains from one sample, sequenced in a study of cytomegalovirus exposure and HLA in healthy donors. The table came from immunoSEQ multiplex PCR; TCRdb's copy has only in-frame clones and leaves some out. The repertoire has 160,000 or so clones, under 85% of them found once; the top ten carry around 1.5%. The specimen sequenced was PBMCs. All receptors come from a woman between 25 and 40 years old in good health and CMV-seronegative. The CDR3 runs from the conserved cysteine through the conserved F or W. A D gene is named only where the DNA matches it firmly. Clone size, where shown, is once, few, many, or a class for clones that have expanded.

TRBV19	-	-	TRBJ2-3	CASTMGPSYTQYF	TGTGCCAGTACCATGGGGCCTTCCTATACGCAGTATTTT
TRBV21-1	-	-	TRBJ1-6	CASGGGGSPLHF	TGTGCCAGCGGCGGGGGAGGGTCACCCCTCCACTTT
TRBV6-5	-	-	TRBJ1-6	CASSYARGNSPLHF	TGTGCCAGCAGTTACGCCCGGGGAAATTCACCCCTCCACTTT
TRBV18	few	TRBD2	TRBJ2-5	CASSPLAGAQETQYF	TGTGCCAGCTCACCACTAGCGGGGGCTCAAGAGACCCAGTACTTC
TRBV9	-	TRBD2	TRBJ2-1	CASSVEMLAGISNEQFF	TGTGCCAGCAGCGTAGAGATGTTAGCGGGTATTTCCAATGAGCAGTTCTTC
TRBV6-5	once	-	TRBJ1-6	CASSYVPQSPLHF	TGTGCCAGCAGTTACGTGCCACAATCACCCCTCCACTTT
TRBV27	once	-	TRBJ2-2	CASSRGADDRELFF	TGTGCCAGCAGTCGGGGGGCGGACGATCGGGAGCTGTTTTTT
TRBV29-1	-	-	TRBJ2-3	CSVGEGAGDTQYF	TGCAGCGTTGGCGAAGGGGCGGGGGATACGCAGTATTTT
TRBV19	-	TRBD2	TRBJ2-7	CASSIGASGTYEQYF	TGTGCCAGTAGTATAGGTGCTAGCGGAACCTACGAGCAGTACTTC
TRBV5-8	-	-	TRBJ2-1	CASSFERGGVHNEQFF	TGTGCCAGCAGCTTTGAAAGGGGGGGAGTCCACAATGAGCAGTTCTTC
TRBV6-1	-	-	TRBJ2-4	CASRLLAKNSQYF	TGTGCCAGCAGACTACTAGCCAAAAACAGTCAGTACTTC
TRBV19	-	TRBD1	TRBJ2-7	CASSTETGGYEQYF	TGTGCCAGTAGTACCGAGACAGGGGGCTACGAGCAGTACTTC
TRBV19	-	TRBD1	TRBJ1-1	CASGTGSKTANTEAFF	TGTGCCAGTGGGACAGGTTCTAAGACCGCGAACACTGAAGCTTTCTTT
TRBV18	-	TRBD1	TRBJ2-2	CASSPRVTGGRTGELFF	TGTGCCAGCTCACCACGCGTAACAGGGGGCCGCACCGGGGAGCTGTTTTTT
TRBV25-1	-	-	TRBJ2-1	CASSRDTTYNEQFF	TGTGCCAGCAGTCGGGACACTACCTACAATGAGCAGTTCTTC
TRBV18	-	TRBD1	TRBJ1-1	CASSEGQGFVAEAFF	TGTGCCAGCTCAGAGGGACAGGGGTTTGTCGCTGAAGCTTTCTTT
TRBV6-1	-	-	TRBJ1-1	CASTISGNTEAFF	TGTGCCAGCACCATTAGCGGGAACACTGAAGCTTTCTTT
TRBV29-1	-	TRBD1	TRBJ1-1	CSLHRGLLNTEAFF	TGCAGCCTCCATAGGGGGCTTTTGAACACTGAAGCTTTCTTT
TRBV6-1	-	TRBD1	TRBJ1-3	CASSAAGQGSGNTIYF	TGTGCCAGCAGTGCGGCGGGACAGGGATCCGGAAACACCATATATTTT
TRBV5-4	-	TRBD1	TRBJ1-4	CASSKGQGAYEKLFF	TGTGCCAGCAGTAAAGGACAGGGGGCTTATGAAAAACTGTTTTTT
TRBV9	-	-	TRBJ2-1	CASSGSEQFF	TGTGCCAGCAGCGGTTCAGAGCAGTTCTTC
TRBV6-5	-	-	TRBJ1-1	CASSEGYRVGEAFF	TGTGCCAGCAGTGAAGGGTACAGGGTGGGTGAAGCTTTCTTT
TRBV7-2	-	TRBD1	TRBJ2-7	CASSFSIRGTGVSGEQYF	TGTGCCAGCAGCTTTTCTATCCGGGGGACAGGGGTTTCCGGCGAGCAGTACTTC
TRBV29-1	-	-	TRBJ2-2	CSGQVGLLTGELFF	TGCAGCGGACAAGTGGGACTCCTCACCGGGGAGCTGTTTTTT
TRBV5-4	-	TRBD2	TRBJ2-3	CASSFRGGSPNTQYF	TGTGCCAGCAGCTTCCGGGGGGGGTCCCCTAATACGCAGTATTTT
TRBV15	-	-	TRBJ1-1	CATSRDEGGVETEAFF	TGTGCCACCAGCAGAGATGAGGGGGGGGTGGAAACTGAAGCTTTCTTT
TRBV5-1	-	-	TRBJ2-4	CASSWFQGSIQYF	TGCGCCAGCAGCTGGTTTCAGGGTAGCATTCAGTACTTC
TRBV27	-	-	TRBJ2-3	CASSSPSPFTDTQYF	TGTGCCAGCAGTTCTCCTAGCCCATTCACAGATACGCAGTATTTT